Sequencing of this T cell receptor (beta chain) was carried out in a study of CD8+CD57+ T cells in acquired aplastic anemia. The use of genomic DNA as template underpinned the TCR beta VDJ and CDR3 profiling. TCRdb ran MiXCR on the reads and lists one entry per CDR3 protein. The data hold about 180,000 distinct CDR3 sequences, with roughly 50% observed a single time. Germline V gives CDR1 SNHLY, CDR2 FYNNEI. The V end lost 2 bases, the J end lost 2 bases, and 19 bases lay between the germline ends. The CDR3 consists of 18 residues. Sequenced patients had shown CD8+CD57+ cell expansion by flow cytometry.

The sample was sorted CD4+, CD8+, or CD8+CD57+ T cells (not recorded which) from PBMCs. This chain joins TRBV2 and TRBJ2-1; possibly TRBD2 for D (7 bases). The origin of this receptor is a human donor with aplastic anemia. In DNA form, the CDR3 reads TGTGCCAGCAGTGAACGGTTGGGGGGGCCTATAACCTACAATGAGCAGTTCTTC. It codes for CASSERLGGPITYNEQFF.